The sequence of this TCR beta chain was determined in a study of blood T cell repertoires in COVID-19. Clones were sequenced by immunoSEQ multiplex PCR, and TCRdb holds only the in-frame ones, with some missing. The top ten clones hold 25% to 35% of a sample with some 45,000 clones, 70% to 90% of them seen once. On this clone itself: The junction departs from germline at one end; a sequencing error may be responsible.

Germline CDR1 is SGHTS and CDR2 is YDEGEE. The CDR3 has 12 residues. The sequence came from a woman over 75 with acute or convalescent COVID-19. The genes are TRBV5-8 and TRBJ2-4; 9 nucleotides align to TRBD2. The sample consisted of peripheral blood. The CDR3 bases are TGTGCCAGCAGCTCGGGACTAGCCGGCGGGAAATTC. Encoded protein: CASSSGLAGGKF.